This TCR beta chain was sequenced for a study of T-cell reconstitution after alpha-beta-depleted transplantation in children. This clonotype was seen ten or more times. Antigen specificity is unknown. Findings and limits, study-wide: A year post-transplant, T-cell counts and diversity derived mostly from newly produced T cells. About two months after transplant, alpha-beta T cells reportedly came from several hundred expanded graft clones. Day-60 TCRbeta diversity that was high in some patients was derived from surviving recipient T cells and thymic progenitors.

The CDR3 is made up of 16 amino acids. The V and J ends lost 0 bases and 1 base respectively, with 12 bases between them. Germline V gives CDR1 MNHEY, CDR2 SMNVEV (reference sequence). Unique molecular identifiers were built into the TCRbeta library. A single record per CDR3 protein comes from TCRdb applying MiXCR to the PCR reads. The sample consists of 280,000 or so distinct CDR3 sequences, about 9.9% of them appearing once. This chain joins TRBV27 and TRBJ1-1, with D uncertain. The sample consisted of peripheral blood, taken 180 days after TCRalphabeta/CD19-depleted stem cell transplant. The TCR was taken from a male patient aged 2-9 years who had a stem cell transplant for chronic granulomatous disease, so the T cells may come from the graft donor. CDR3 in amino acids: CASSLSAGQKNTEAFF. The CDR3 DNA sequence: TGTGCCAGCAGTTTATCGGCCGGGCAGAAGAACACTGAAGCTTTCTTT.